This T cell receptor beta chain was recovered during a study of blood T cells in healthy people across ages. Whole-study results and caveats: Both higher diversity and more naive CD4+ cells marked long-lived donors when set against aged donors.

Around 9 milliliters of peripheral blood were drawn from each donor into EDTA-treated tubes. The germline V gene has CDR1 SGHTA and CDR2 FQGTGA. Trimming cost V 6 bases and J 1 base; bases outside gene matches: 7. CDR3 length equals 15 residues. Primers used in a second PCR of roughly 6 to 12 cycles were a sample-barcoded 5' primer and a J-beta primer mix. A tag from a template-switch adaptor with 12 random nucleotides marked each cDNA molecule. TCRdb redid the calling of the 5' RACE reads with MiXCR, one entry per CDR3 protein. Here the sample spans 780,000 or so distinct CDR3 sequences, around half being singletons. This clonotype came up a few times. As yet, its antigen is unknown.

The gene calls are TRBV7-3 and TRBJ2-7, with 9 bases aligning to TRBD1. The sequence was collected from a man of 80 years or more in good health. What was sequenced was blood. DNA for the CDR3: TGTGCCAGCAGTACAACAGGGGGCCAATCCTACGAGCAGTACTTC. Its protein is CASSTTGGQSYEQYF. The variable domain in full, with the rest retrieved from reference TRBV7-3 and TRBJ2-7, is GAGVSQTPSNKVTEKGKYVELRCDPISGHTALYWYRQSLGQGPEFLIYFQGTGAADDSGLPNDRFFAVRPEGSVSTLKIQRTERGDSAVYLCASSTTGGQSYEQYFGPGTRLTVT.